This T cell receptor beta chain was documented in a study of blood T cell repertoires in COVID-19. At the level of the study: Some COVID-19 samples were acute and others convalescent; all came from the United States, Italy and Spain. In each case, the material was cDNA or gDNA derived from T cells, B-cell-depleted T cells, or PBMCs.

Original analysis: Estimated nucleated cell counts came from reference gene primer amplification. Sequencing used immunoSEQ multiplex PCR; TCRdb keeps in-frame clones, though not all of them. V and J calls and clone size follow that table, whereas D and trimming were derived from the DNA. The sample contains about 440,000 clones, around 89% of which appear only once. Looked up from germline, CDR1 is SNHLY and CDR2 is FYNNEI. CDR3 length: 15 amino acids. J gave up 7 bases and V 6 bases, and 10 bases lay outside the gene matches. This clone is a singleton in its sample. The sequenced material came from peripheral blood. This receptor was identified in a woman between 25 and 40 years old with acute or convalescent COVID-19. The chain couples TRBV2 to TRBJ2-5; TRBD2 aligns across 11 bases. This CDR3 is CASSDTSGGRGTQYF. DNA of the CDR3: TGTGCCAGCAGCGATACTAGCGGGGGACGGGGGACCCAGTACTTC.